The next 18 T cell receptor beta chains were all read from a single sample in a study of neurological immune-mediated disorders. TCRdb re-derived calls from the 5' RACE reads in MiXCR, one entry per CDR3 protein. The sample lists about 20,000 distinct CDR3 sequences, about 10% seen once, with roughly 22% in the top ten. Sequencing input: PBMCs. The receptor source for this set is a woman aged 55-70 years with HTLV-1-associated myelopathy (HAM/TSP).

At least ten counts were recorded for this clonotype. The V call is TRBV6-5, the J call TRBJ2-7; 16 bases line up with TRBD2. Per the germline V gene, CDR1 is MNHEY and CDR2 is SVGAGI. V was pared by 5 bases and J by 5 bases, with 9 bases of the junction left unmatched. This CDR3 region has 17 residues. The CDR3 DNA reads as TGTGCCAGCAGTGCCGAGGGGACTAGCGGGGGGGCCCACGAGCAGTACTTC. This gives the protein CASSAEGTSGGAHEQYF.

This clonotype has at least ten counts. The genes are TRBV7-9 and TRBJ2-1; perhaps TRBD1 as D (5 bases). This CDR3 has 17 residues. Trimming removed 4 bases at V and 0 bases at J, with 16 bases between. CDR1 and CDR2 (germline): SEHNR, FQNEAQ (reference sequence). The CDR3 nucleotides read TGTGCCAGCAGCTCCCCACCTAACAGGTTCTCCTACAATGAGCAGTTCTTC. Its translation is CASSSPPNRFSYNEQFF.

This clonotype has ten or more counts. The CDR3 loop reads CASSLIGRPYEQYF. The CDR3, as DNA: TGTGCCAGCAGTTTAATTGGGAGACCCTACGAGCAGTACTTC. V is TRBV12-3 or TRBV12-4 and J is TRBJ2-7, with TRBD2 as a possible D gene (5 bases). Trimming shortened V by 2 bases and J by 2 bases, and 10 bases separated the two germline ends. The CDR3 runs to 14 residues.

V and J are TRBV24-1 and TRBJ1-5; D may be TRBD1 (5 bases). The CDR3 spans 19 residues. The germline V and J ends were trimmed by 0 bases and 2 bases, with 19 bases remaining between them. CDR1 and CDR2 from the germline V gene are KGHDR and SFDVKD. This CDR3 is CATSDLLILGPRGNQPQHF. Here the CDR3 DNA reads TGTGCCACCAGTGATTTGCTCATATTGGGGCCTAGGGGCAATCAGCCCCAGCATTTT.

Many counts were recorded for this clonotype. The rearrangement links TRBV5-1 to TRBJ1-2; tentatively, D is TRBD1 (5 bases). The V end was cut by 0 bases, the J end by 4 bases, with 16 bases between. Germline-derived CDR1 and CDR2 are SGHRS and YFSETQ. CDR3 length: 16 amino acids. CDR3: CASSLGAGSPSYGYTF. CDR3 in DNA: TGCGCCAGCAGCTTGGGGGCAGGGTCCCCCTCCTATGGCTACACCTTC.

This chain uses TRBV27 with TRBJ2-1, with 7 positions matching TRBD2. This CDR3 contains 14 residues. Germline V gene data show CDR1 as MNHEY and CDR2 as SMNVEV (reference sequence). V shed 4 bases, J shed 4 bases, and the junction held 4 bases outside the gene matches. The CDR3 protein is CASSSGRVYNEQFF. CDR3 bases: TGTGCCAGCAGTTCAGGGAGGGTTTACAATGAGCAGTTCTTC.

This clonotype was found many times. V and J are TRBV6-1 and TRBJ2-2, with 7 positions matching TRBD2. This CDR3 is built from 17 residues. In germline, CDR1 is MNHNS, CDR2 SASEGT. Trimming took 0 bases from V and 4 from J; bases not matched to a gene: 8. The CDR3, as DNA: TGTGCCAGCAGTGAAGCGCAAGCGGGGTGGTCCACCGGGGAGCTGTTTTTT. Its translation: CASSEAQAGWSTGELFF.

This clonotype showed up many times. The gene calls are TRBV20-1 and TRBJ2-7; D gene uncertain. The CDR3 contains 14 residues. CDR1 is DFQATT, CDR2 SNEGSKA, per germline (reference sequence). Trimming left V 7 bases short and J 3 bases short, with 19 bases between. The CDR3 bases are TGCAGTGTCCGCCGGGCCCCACAAGACTACGAGCAGTACTTC. Protein sequence: CSVRRAPQDYEQYF.

The table lists this clonotype with many counts. The chain recombines TRBV7-2 with TRBJ1-1; 9 bases are shared with TRBD1. CDR3 length: 16 amino acids. The V gene end was trimmed by 1 base and the J gene end by 0 bases; junction bases not matched to a gene: 3. In germline, CDR1 is SGHTA, CDR2 FQGNSA. The CDR3 here is CASSLVTGGVNTEAFF. The CDR3 region has the DNA TGTGCCAGCAGCTTAGTTACAGGGGGCGTGAACACTGAAGCTTTCTTT.

The sample holds many counts of this clonotype. The CDR3 coding sequence is TGCAGTGCTAGAGGGGGGGTCTTGAACACTGAAGCTTTCTTT. Residues: CSARGGVLNTEAFF. The chain combines TRBV20-1 with TRBJ1-1; TRBD1 might be the D (5 bases). Germline CDR1 reads DFQATT; CDR2 reads SNEGSKA (reference sequence). This CDR3 region has 14 residues. V lost 1 base to trimming and J lost 0 bases, with 9 bases between them.

This clonotype was counted ten times or more. This chain links TRBV20-1 with TRBJ1-6; no clear D gene. The CDR3 sequence is 14 residues long. Trimming removed 1 base from V and 5 bases from J, with 9 bases in between. Germline CDR1 reads DFQATT; CDR2 reads SNEGSKA (reference sequence). The CDR3 coding sequence is TGCAGTGCTAGAGGGGCGGGTGATAATTCACCCCTCCACTTT. It specifies CSARGAGDNSPLHF.

This clonotype was seen repeatedly, ten times or more. V gene TRBV7-2 combines with J gene TRBJ2-1, with 7 bases lining up with TRBD1. The V gene end was trimmed by 5 bases and the J gene end by 0 bases; junction bases not matched to a gene: 10. The CDR3 consists of 17 residues. Germline loops: CDR1 SGHTA, CDR2 FQGNSA. CDR3 amino acids: CASSPRQGVSSYNEQFF. CDR3 bases: TGTGCCAGCAGCCCTAGACAGGGCGTCAGCTCCTACAATGAGCAGTTCTTC.

In this sample, this clonotype turned up many times. The chain uses TRBV20-1 and TRBJ2-7; D call uncertain. V was cut by 0 bases and J by 4 bases, with 10 bases left in between. Looked up from germline, CDR1 is DFQATT and CDR2 is SNEGSKA (reference sequence). The CDR3 extends over 13 amino acids. CDR3 nucleotide sequence: TGCAGTGCTAGAGATAACCGGGTATACGAGCAGTACTTC. It codes for CSARDNRVYEQYF.

This clonotype was counted many times. This chain connects TRBV12-3 or TRBV12-4 to TRBJ2-1, with 14 positions matching TRBD2. Trimming removed 2 bases from V and 3 bases from J; junction bases left unmatched: 3. This CDR3 is 17 amino acids long. CDR3 sequence reads: CASSLRTSGGIYNEQFF. CDR3 coding DNA: TGTGCCAGCAGTTTAAGGACTAGCGGGGGGATCTACAATGAGCAGTTCTTC.

The table lists this clonotype with many counts. The chain couples TRBV5-6 to TRBJ1-6; 11 positions match TRBD1. Germline loops: CDR1 SGHDT, CDR2 YYEEEE. The CDR3 contains 15 residues. V lost 3 bases, J lost 9 bases, and 5 bases stayed unmatched. CDR3 nucleotide sequence: TGTGCCAGCAGCTCGGACAGGGGGCTGGGTTCACCCCTCCACTTT. Protein: CASSSDRGLGSPLHF.

This clonotype was recorded many times. The chain carries TRBV30 and TRBJ2-5; D might be TRBD1 or TRBD2, each matching 5 bases. The CDR3 has 17 amino acids. Looked up from germline, CDR1 is GTSNPN and CDR2 is SVGIG (reference sequence). The V gene lost 3 bases and the J gene lost 5 bases, with 25 bases spanning the gap. The CDR3 protein is CAWSGTGTPRARETQYF. CDR3 coding DNA: TGTGCCTGGAGCGGAACCGGGACCCCAAGGGCGCGGGAGACCCAGTACTTC.

The table lists this clonotype with many counts. The chain has TRBV9 and TRBJ1-3, with 7 positions matching TRBD1. Looked up from germline, CDR1 is SGDLS and CDR2 is YYNGEE. The CDR3 has 15 amino acids. V lost 0 bases and J lost 4; bases outside the gene matches: 4. CDR3 region: CASSVETGVGNTIYF. In DNA form, the CDR3 reads TGTGCCAGCAGCGTAGAAACAGGGGTCGGAAACACCATATATTTT.

This clonotype was seen at least ten times. The genes are TRBV5-1 and TRBJ2-7; tentative D call: TRBD2 (6 bases). Trimming pared 8 bases from V and 0 bases from J, leaving 15 bases between. The CDR3 length is 14 residues. CDR1 is SGHRS, CDR2 YFSETQ, per germline. The CDR3 loop is CASGGTAGSYEQYF. CDR3 DNA: TGCGCCAGTGGAGGGACGGCTGGCTCCTACGAGCAGTACTTC.